Shown below are 14 T cell receptor beta chains from a single sample sequenced in a study of a mutant IDH1 vaccine in newly diagnosed glioma. The table came from immunoSEQ multiplex PCR; TCRdb's copy has only in-frame clones and leaves some out. The sample includes approximately 35,000 clones, about 88% of them seen just once. The time point was: baseline, week 1 (first vaccination visit). Specified treatment: pre-vaccination baseline after standard-of-care therapy. The sample here was PBMCs, taken from a glioma patient treated with radiotherapy, temozolomide or both. The receptor set was obtained from a woman aged 40-49 years with glioma.

This chain uses TRBV7-9 with TRBJ1-4, with TRBD1 matching over 7 bases. J gave up 7 bases and V 6 bases, and 8 bases lay outside the gene matches. CDR3 size: 14 residues. Germline V CDR1 and CDR2: SEHNR, FQNEAQ (reference sequence). CDR3 region: CASSQGGGGEKLFF. The DNA of the CDR3 is TGTGCCAGCAGTCAGGGGGGCGGCGGTGAAAAACTGTTTTTT.

This chain connects TRBV9 to TRBJ1-2, with a tentative D call TRBD1 (5 bases). Trimming pared 3 bases from V and 4 bases from J, leaving 19 bases between. The length of the CDR3 is 16 residues. CDR1 SGDLS and CDR2 YYNGEE come from the germline V gene. The CDR3 nucleotides read TGTGCCAGCAGCGCGTCAGGGTTCGGTCTCAGCTATGGCTACACCTTC. It codes for CASSASGFGLSYGYTF.

This chain uses TRBV27 with TRBJ2-7, with 8 bases lining up with TRBD2. The CDR3 is 13 residues long. Germline CDR1 and CDR2: MNHEY and SMNVEV (reference sequence). The junction had 5 bases not matched to a gene; V was cut back by 6 bases and J by 4 bases. This chain's CDR3 is CASSFSGSYEQYF. CDR3 DNA: TGTGCCAGCAGCTTCAGCGGGAGTTACGAGCAGTACTTC.

This clone was recorded once. The chain has TRBV19 and TRBJ1-2; D is undetermined. Germline CDR1 and CDR2: LNHDA and SQIVND (reference sequence). This CDR3 region has 14 residues. Trimming took off 5 bases at V and 7 bases at J, with 17 bases between the two ends. In nucleotides, the CDR3 is TGTGCCAGTAGTCTCGGCCGGGAAGTCTCTGGCTACACCTTC. It encodes CASSLGREVSGYTF.

V and J are TRBV27 and TRBJ2-1, with TRBD2 as a possible D gene (5 bases). Looked up from germline, CDR1 is MNHEY and CDR2 is SMNVEV (reference sequence). Trimming stripped 6 bases from V and 7 bases from J, with 16 bases between. The CDR3 contains 14 residues. The CDR3 DNA sequence: TGTGCCAGCAGCGACCTACTAGGCGGGAATGAGCAGTTCTTC. It specifies CASSDLLGGNEQFF.

This chain uses TRBV7-9 with TRBJ1-2, with TRBD1 as a possible D gene (5 bases). The ends were cut back, 5 bases at V and 10 bases at J, with 14 bases in the middle. The CDR3 is made up of 12 amino acids. Germline assignment: CDR1 SEHNR and CDR2 FQNEAQ (reference sequence). The CDR3 loop reads CASSTPGLTYTF. The CDR3 DNA is TGTGCCAGCAGCACCCCGGGACTGACCTACACCTTC.

The J gene is TRBJ1-5, the V gene TRBV6-1; D ambiguous. Germline CDR1 MNHNS, CDR2 SASEGT. There are 13 residues in the CDR3. V gave up 7 bases and J gave up 8 bases, with 15 bases separating them. The DNA for the CDR3 is TGTGCCAGCAATCTGGCCGTCACCAAGCCCCAGCATTTT. Translating gives CASNLAVTKPQHF.

The chain uses TRBV5-1 and TRBJ2-2; the D is unclear. Per the germline V gene, CDR1 is SGHRS and CDR2 is YFSETQ. The CDR3 totals 14 residues. V lost 1 base to trimming and J lost 4 bases, with 8 bases between them. The CDR3 DNA reads as TGCGCCAGCAGCTTGACAACTACCACCGGGGAGCTGTTTTTT. Translating gives CASSLTTTTGELFF.

This chain connects TRBV6-4 to TRBJ2-3, with 8 positions matching TRBD1. Per germline, CDR1 MRHNA and CDR2 SNTAGT. The CDR3 covers 15 residues. With 8 bases clipped from V and 1 base from J, the junction kept 8 bases outside the gene matches. CDR3 nucleotide sequence: TGTGCCAGCGGAACCCCGGGACAGGGCACAGATACGCAGTATTTT. Its protein product is CASGTPGQGTDTQYF.

The rearrangement links TRBV7-8 to TRBJ2-5; TRBD1 aligns across 7 bases. CDR3 length equals 15 residues. CDR1 and CDR2 from the germline V gene are SGHVS and FQNEAQ. V lost 4 bases to trimming and J lost 5 bases; unmatched junction nucleotides: 10. CDR3 loop: CASSSSTGMLETQYF. In DNA form, the CDR3 reads TGTGCCAGCAGCTCGTCGACAGGGATGTTGGAGACCCAGTACTTC.

The chain links TRBV10-3 to TRBJ2-5, with TRBD2 identical over 10 bases. Trimming removed 6 bases from V and 3 bases from J; junction bases left unmatched: 10. Per germline, CDR1 ENHRY and CDR2 SYGVKD. This CDR3 is built from 16 residues. The CDR3 reads CAISLGNSGGKETQYF. The DNA for the CDR3 is TGTGCCATCAGCCTAGGAAATAGCGGGGGGAAAGAGACCCAGTACTTC.

V gene TRBV2 combines with J gene TRBJ2-3, with 8 bases aligning to TRBD2. Looked up from germline, CDR1 is SNHLY and CDR2 is FYNNEI. Trimming removed 7 bases from V and 2 bases from J; junction bases left unmatched: 8. CDR3 size: 15 residues. CDR3 in amino acids: CASNRAGGPTDTQYF. In nucleotides, the CDR3 is TGTGCCAGCAACCGTGCGGGAGGTCCCACAGATACGCAGTATTTT.

This sequence joins TRBV4-2 and TRBJ2-3; D is perhaps TRBD1 or TRBD2 (5 bases each). The CDR3 has 19 amino acids. V dropped 4 bases and J dropped 0 bases, with 23 bases sitting between them. Germline lookup yields CDR1 LGHNA and CDR2 YNFKEQ. The DNA of the CDR3 is TGTGCCAGCAGCCTCAACCCCACAGGCGGAGGAGCGAGCACAGATACGCAGTATTTT. Its translation is CASSLNPTGGGASTDTQYF.

The V gene is TRBV4-3, the J gene TRBJ1-4; D is undetermined. Trimming took 0 bases from V and 5 from J, leaving 13 bases between them. The CDR3 is 16 residues long. Germline loops: CDR1 LGHNA, CDR2 YSLEER. The CDR3 loop reads CASSQETGGQNEKLFF. In DNA form, the CDR3 reads TGCGCCAGCAGCCAAGAAACGGGAGGGCAGAATGAAAAACTGTTTTTT.